The 29 T cell receptor beta chains presented below share a single source sample, sequenced in a study of blood T cell repertoires in COVID-19. Assay used: immunoSEQ multiplex PCR; TCRdb lists only in-frame clones, some missing. This table has under 60,000 clones, over 80% appearing once. Source material: peripheral blood. These receptor sequences come from a human donor with active COVID-19. The donor label of this sample is uncertain.

This chain uses TRBV18 with TRBJ1-1, with 7 bases fitting TRBD1. The V gene end was trimmed by 6 bases and the J gene end by 0 bases; junction bases not matched to a gene: 4. From germline, CDR1 is KGHSH and CDR2 LQKENI. This CDR3 comprises 14 residues. CDR3 protein: CASSLGQMNTEAFF. CDR3 DNA sequence: TGTGCCAGCTCCCTGGGACAGATGAACACTGAAGCTTTCTTT.

The rearrangement links TRBV4-2 to TRBJ2-1, with 13 bases identical to TRBD2. This CDR3 spans 17 amino acids. CDR1 is LGHNA and CDR2 is YNFKEQ in the germline V gene. J was trimmed by 8 bases and V by 4 bases; bases with no gene match: 11. The CDR3 sequence is CASSLRTSGSPADEQFF. The CDR3 nucleotides are TGTGCCAGCAGCCTCCGGACTAGCGGGAGTCCGGCCGATGAGCAGTTCTTC.

V usage is TRBV28 and J usage is TRBJ1-1, with D perhaps TRBD1 (5 bases). V was cut by 2 bases and J by 1 base, with 11 bases left in between. CDR3 length equals 15 residues. Germline CDR1 is MDHEN and CDR2 is SYDVKM. For the CDR3, the DNA is TGTGCCAGCAGTTTAAGGAGGGGTTGGAACACTGAAGCTTTCTTT. It specifies CASSLRRGWNTEAFF.

This chain links TRBV28 with TRBJ2-1, with 7 bases aligning to TRBD2. The ends lost 3 bases at V and 6 bases at J; junction bases unmatched: 14. CDR3 size: 17 residues. The germline V gene has CDR1 MDHEN and CDR2 SYDVKM. The CDR3 DNA is TGTGCCAGCAGTTTTGAGCGGGATAAAGATGTATCCAATGAGCAGTTCTTC. Translating gives CASSFERDKDVSNEQFF.

The genes are TRBV5-1 and TRBJ1-4, with D possibly being TRBD1 (6 bases). V was pared by 4 bases and J by 3 bases, with 13 bases between. Per germline, CDR1 SGHRS and CDR2 YFSETQ. The CDR3 is made up of 15 amino acids. CDR3 nucleotide sequence: TGCGCCAGCAGCCCGAGGGGGTTTCCTAATGAAAAACTGTTTTTT. Residues: CASSPRGFPNEKLFF.

V gene TRBV10-1 combines with J gene TRBJ2-1; the D is unclear. The germline V gene has CDR1 WNHNN and CDR2 SYGVQD (reference sequence). V was cut by 4 bases and J by 3 bases, with 7 bases left in between. The CDR3 contains 13 residues. The CDR3 is CASSGRDYNEQFF. The CDR3 coding sequence is TGCGCCAGCAGTGGAAGAGACTACAATGAGCAGTTCTTC.

This clone was observed a handful of times. The CDR3 reads CASSVDSGSTDTQYF. As DNA, the CDR3 is TGTGCCAGCAGTGTTGATAGCGGGAGCACAGATACGCAGTATTTT. The rearrangement links TRBV6-4 to TRBJ2-3; 7 nucleotides line up with TRBD2. Germline CDR1 is MRHNA and CDR2 is SNTAGT. V was pared by 4 bases and J by 0 bases, with 4 bases of the junction left unmatched. CDR3 size: 15 residues.

The gene calls are TRBV28 and TRBJ1-1; 9 positions match TRBD1. CDR1 and CDR2 from the germline V gene are MDHEN and SYDVKM. The CDR3 runs 16 residues. The J segment lost 4 bases and the V segment lost 11 bases, leaving 17 bases of the junction unmatched. The CDR3, as DNA: TGTGCCGCCACTAACCGACAGGGGGGGAGGCTCACTGAAGCTTTCTTT. Its protein is CAATNRQGGRLTEAFF.

The chain uses TRBV24-1 and TRBJ2-3, with D possibly TRBD2 on 6 matching bases. Trimming cost V 3 bases and J 2 bases, with 17 bases left between them. The CDR3 is 17 amino acids. CDR1 is KGHDR, CDR2 SFDVKD, per germline. CDR3 sequence: CATSDGGKGYFTDTQYF. CDR3 in DNA: TGTGCCACCAGTGATGGGGGGAAAGGCTATTTCACAGATACGCAGTATTTT.

V usage is TRBV7-3 and J usage is TRBJ2-1, with 9 bases matching TRBD1. The CDR3 loop spans 16 amino acids. Germline CDR1 SGHTA, CDR2 FQGTGA. With V trimmed by 5 bases and J by 0 bases, 5 bases remained unmatched. The CDR3 region is CASSPTGGYSYNEQFF. The CDR3 DNA reads as TGTGCCAGCAGCCCGACAGGGGGATACTCCTACAATGAGCAGTTCTTC.

The rearrangement uses TRBV7-9 and TRBJ1-2; D is ambiguous. Germline CDR1 is SEHNR and CDR2 is FQNEAQ (reference sequence). The CDR3 has 15 amino acids. The V end was cut by 5 bases, the J end by 3 bases, with 16 bases between. This CDR3 reads CASSARGVRDYGYTF. The CDR3 nucleotides read TGTGCCAGCAGCGCTCGGGGAGTTAGGGACTATGGCTACACCTTC.

This chain links TRBV4-3 with TRBJ2-5, with TRBD1 identical over 7 bases. Germline trimming cut 4 bases from V and 5 bases from J; bases unmatched to any gene: 10. This CDR3 region has 15 residues. The germline V gene encodes CDR1 LGHNA and CDR2 YSLEER. Here the CDR3 reads CASSRTGTVGETQYF. CDR3 DNA: TGCGCCAGCAGCCGCACCGGGACAGTCGGGGAGACCCAGTACTTC.

This chain links TRBV5-4 with TRBJ1-6; 9 bases match TRBD1. The J segment lost 7 bases and the V segment lost 3 bases, leaving 8 bases of the junction unmatched. This CDR3 has 16 residues. Germline values: CDR1 SGHNT, CDR2 YYREEE (reference sequence). The CDR3 protein is CASSSHRQGDNSPLHF. The DNA of the CDR3 is TGTGCCAGCAGCTCTCACAGACAGGGGGACAATTCACCCCTCCACTTT. Based on the CDR3 plus reference TRBV5-4 and TRBJ1-6, the full variable domain is ETGVTQSPTHLIKTRGQQVTLRCSSQSGHNTVSWYQQALGQGPQFIFQYYREEENGRGNFPPRFSGLQFPNYSSELNVNALELDDSALYLCASSSHRQGDNSPLHFGNGTRLTVT.

The chain uses TRBV6-5 and TRBJ2-1; the D is unclear. CDR3 size: 13 residues. The V gene lost 6 bases and the J gene lost 0 bases, with 6 bases spanning the gap. The V gene's germline CDR1 is MNHEY and CDR2 SVGAGI. CDR3 sequence (DNA): TGTGCCAGCAGAGCAGGCTCCTACAATGAGCAGTTCTTC. This translates into CASRAGSYNEQFF.

This clone came up a few times. The chain joins TRBV20-1 to TRBJ2-7, with 7 nucleotides matching TRBD2. V gave up 6 bases and J gave up 4 bases; unmatched junction bases: 3. This CDR3 spans 11 amino acids. Looked up from germline, CDR1 is DFQATT and CDR2 is SNEGSKA (reference sequence). Written as DNA, the CDR3 is TGCAGTGCCTGGCGGGGGTACGAGCAGTACTTC. Encoded protein: CSAWRGYEQYF.

The chain uses TRBV10-2 and TRBJ2-2, with D unclear. CDR3 size: 12 residues. Germline V lookup: CDR1 WSHSY, CDR2 SAAADI. V dropped 8 bases and J dropped 1 base, with 5 bases sitting between them. Here the CDR3 reads CASALNTGELFF. The DNA for the CDR3 is TGCGCCAGCGCGTTGAACACCGGGGAGCTGTTTTTT.

V gene TRBV5-5 combines with J gene TRBJ2-2; D is possibly TRBD2 (6 bases). The CDR3 is 16 residues long. CDR1 is SGHKS, CDR2 YYEKEE, per germline (reference sequence). Trimming cost V 0 bases and J 8 bases, with 17 bases left between them. The CDR3 spells CASSLGLGGPAGELFF. DNA of the CDR3: TGTGCCAGCAGCTTGGGATTAGGAGGGCCAGCGGGGGAGCTGTTTTTT.

The chain couples TRBV27 to TRBJ1-2; D is uncertain. Germline CDR1 and CDR2: MNHEY and SMNVEV (reference sequence). This CDR3 spans 15 amino acids. Trimming took off 3 bases at V and 4 bases at J, with 15 bases between the two ends. The CDR3 DNA sequence: TGTGCCAGCAGTTTTAGCGCTGTGGGCAGCTATGGCTACACCTTC. Protein product: CASSFSAVGSYGYTF.

This chain links TRBV28 with TRBJ2-7; 12 bases are shared with TRBD2. Trimming removed 5 bases from V and 0 bases from J; junction bases left unmatched: 8. There are 17 residues in the CDR3. The germline V gene encodes CDR1 MDHEN and CDR2 SYDVKM. The CDR3 spells CASSTILAGGGSYEQYF. The CDR3 bases are TGTGCCAGCAGTACCATCCTAGCGGGAGGGGGCTCCTACGAGCAGTACTTC.

The chain carries TRBV6-6 and TRBJ2-6; 8 bases align to TRBD1. This CDR3 is built from 15 residues. The junction had 2 bases not matched to a gene; V was cut back by 4 bases and J by 3 bases. The germline CDR1 and CDR2 sequences are MNHNY and SVGAGI (reference sequence). The CDR3 sequence: CASSWTGFGANVLTF. CDR3 coding DNA: TGTGCCAGCAGTTGGACAGGGTTTGGGGCCAACGTCCTGACTTTC.

The CDR3 loop reads CASSSPWTSGGAGRFF. CDR3 in DNA: TGTGCCAGCAGCTCTCCCTGGACTAGCGGGGGGGCCGGTCGGTTCTTC. The genes are TRBV7-9 and TRBJ2-1, with 15 bases identical to TRBD2. CDR1 and CDR2 (germline): SEHNR, FQNEAQ (reference sequence). V dropped 4 bases and J dropped 15; count of bases not matched to a gene: 13. CDR3 length equals 16 residues.

The chain has TRBV9 and TRBJ1-2, with a possible D match to TRBD1 (5 bases). The V end was cut by 2 bases, the J end by 4 bases, with 12 bases between. Germline V gene data show CDR1 as SGDLS and CDR2 as YYNGEE. The CDR3 extends over 14 amino acids. CDR3 coding DNA: TGTGCCAGCAGCGTTGGGGGGGTTACCTATGGCTACACCTTC. As protein: CASSVGGVTYGYTF.

The rearrangement links TRBV6-5 to TRBJ1-1, with D perhaps TRBD1 (5 bases). CDR1 and CDR2 from the germline V gene are MNHEY and SVGAGI. The CDR3 contains 13 residues. Trimming stripped 8 bases from V and 0 bases from J, with 10 bases between. The CDR3 coding sequence is TGTGCCAGCCGAGACAGCTTGAACACTGAAGCTTTCTTT. As protein: CASRDSLNTEAFF.

The rearrangement uses TRBV3-1 (or the pseudogene TRBV3-2) and TRBJ1-2; 7 positions agree with TRBD1. This CDR3 has 14 residues. Germline values: CDR1 LGHDT, CDR2 YNNKEL (reference sequence). The junction had 2 bases not matched to a gene; V was cut back by 2 bases and J by 2 bases. The CDR3 protein is CASSQLTGNYGYTF. The CDR3, as DNA: TGTGCCAGCAGCCAACTGACAGGGAACTATGGCTACACCTTC.

The chain is built from TRBV6-2 or TRBV6-3 and TRBJ2-1; 13 nucleotides align to TRBD2. The junction had 10 bases not matched to a gene; V was cut back by 6 bases and J by 14 bases. Germline lookup yields CDR1 MNHEY and CDR2 SVGEGT. The CDR3 is 14 amino acids. For the CDR3, the DNA is TGTGCCAGCAGCGTAGGGACTAGCGGGATGTTTAAGTTCTTC. This encodes CASSVGTSGMFKFF.

CDR3 sequence reads: CASSMGLAGGPSYEQYF. Written as DNA, the CDR3 is TGTGCCAGTAGTATGGGTCTAGCGGGGGGGCCGTCCTACGAGCAGTACTTC. The chain employs TRBV19 and TRBJ2-7, with 12 bases that match TRBD2. The CDR3 loop spans 17 amino acids. Germline V CDR1 and CDR2: LNHDA, SQIVND (reference sequence). J was trimmed by 1 base and V by 3 bases; bases with no gene match: 7.

The chain combines TRBV7-8 with TRBJ1-2, with D possibly being TRBD1 (5 bases). CDR1 is SGHVS and CDR2 is FQNEAQ in the germline V gene. Trimming removed 5 bases from V and 0 bases from J, with 16 bases in between. The CDR3 runs 16 residues. CDR3 sequence (DNA): TGTGCCAGCAGCCTTAGACTGGACACCACTAACTATGGCTACACCTTC. Its translation is CASSLRLDTTNYGYTF.

V usage is TRBV5-4 and J usage is TRBJ2-7; D unresolved. Germline loops: CDR1 SGHNT, CDR2 YYREEE (reference sequence). CDR3 length: 12 residues. The V end was cut by 1 base, the J end by 3 bases, with 5 bases between. CDR3 nucleotides: TGTGCCAGCAGCTTGACAGACTACGAGCAGTACTTC. Translating gives CASSLTDYEQYF. The full variable domain, rest sourced from reference TRBV5-4 and TRBJ2-7, is ETGVTQSPTHLIKTRGQQVTLRCSSQSGHNTVSWYQQALGQGPQFIFQYYREEENGRGNFPPRFSGLQFPNYSSELNVNALELDDSALYLCASSLTDYEQYFGPGTRLTVT.

CDR3 nucleotides: TGTGCCAGCAGTGCCCGATGGGACATACCCCCCTACGAGCAGTACTTC. Translation gives CASSARWDIPPYEQYF. This chain uses TRBV2 with TRBJ2-7, with D perhaps TRBD1 (6 bases). Trimming left V 4 bases short and J 2 bases short, with 18 bases between. This CDR3 has 16 residues. Germline CDR1 SNHLY, CDR2 FYNNEI.